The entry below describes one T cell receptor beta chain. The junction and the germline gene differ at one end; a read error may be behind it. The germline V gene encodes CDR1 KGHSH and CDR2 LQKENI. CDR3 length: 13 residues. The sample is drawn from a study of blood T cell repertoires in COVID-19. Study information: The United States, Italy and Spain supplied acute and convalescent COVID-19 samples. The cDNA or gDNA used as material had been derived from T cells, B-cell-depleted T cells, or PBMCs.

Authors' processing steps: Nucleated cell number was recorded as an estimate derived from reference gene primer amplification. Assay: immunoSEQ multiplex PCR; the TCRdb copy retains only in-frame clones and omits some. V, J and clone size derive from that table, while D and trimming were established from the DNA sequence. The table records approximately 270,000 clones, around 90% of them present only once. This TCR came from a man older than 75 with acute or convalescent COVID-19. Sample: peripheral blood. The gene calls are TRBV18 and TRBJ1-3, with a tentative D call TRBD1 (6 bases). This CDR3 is CASSLGHGDTIYF. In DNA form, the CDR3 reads TGTGCCAGCTCACTGGGACATGGAGACACCATATATTTT.